Sequencing of this T cell receptor beta chain was carried out in a study of vaccination effects on CD4 cells after COVID-19. Study background: Post-vaccine specimens arrived a median 72 days past the second dose. Study observations and caveats: Both infection-induced and vaccine-induced clones contracted markedly at late post-vaccination timepoints.

Clones were read by immunoSEQ multiplex PCR, and TCRdb kept only the in-frame ones, dropping some. The sample lists 30,000 to 40,000 clones; 72% were seen once. This clone has a handful of counts. What it binds is not known. V was trimmed by 5 bases and J by 6 bases, leaving 11 bases between them. The CDR3 extends over 12 amino acids. Germline assignment: CDR1 LNHNV and CDR2 YYDKDF (reference sequence). Before sequencing, viral peptide pools were used by the ViraFEST assay to expand antigen-specific CD4+ T cells. Cells that had been cultured for 10 days were the source of isolated CD4+ T cells. All participants had two doses of either the BNT162b2 or mRNA-1273 vaccine. IL-2 medium took the place of half the medium on both days 3 and 7.

The chain joins TRBV15 to TRBJ2-7; D may be TRBD2 (6 bases). Sample: CD4+ T cells from PBMCs cultured with HCoV-229E spike peptides, taken after COVID-19 vaccination. This receptor was taken from a human donor who received a COVID-19 vaccine. The DNA for the CDR3 is TGTGCCACCAGCCGGGACTTCGGCGAGCAGTACTTC. It translates to CATSRDFGEQYF.